The 24 T cell receptor beta chains in this list originate from one sample, sequenced in a study of T cells in Graves' hyperthyroidism and ophthalmopathy. TCR beta CDR3 regions were amplified from RNA. Carried out on the TCR CDR3, a first-round RT-PCR used the HTBI primer set. TCRdb itself ran the multiplex PCR reads through MiXCR, one entry per CDR3 protein. The data hold a few hundred thousand distinct CDR3 sequences, with 15% observed a single time. Sequencing was carried out using blood. These receptors were collected from a woman aged 30 to 39 with Graves' hyperthyroidism.

The table lists this clonotype with a few counts. DNA of the CDR3: TGTGCCACCAGCAGGGGACAGGGGGCAACTGAAGCTTTCTTT. Amino acids: CATSRGQGATEAFF. The rearrangement uses TRBV15 and TRBJ1-1, with 12 bases identical to TRBD1. The CDR3 contains 14 residues. Germline CDR1 and CDR2: LNHNV and YYDKDF (reference sequence). J gave up 5 bases and V 3 bases, and 1 base lay outside the gene matches. Variable domain in full (rest from reference TRBV15 and TRBJ1-1): DAMVIQNPRYQVTQFGKPVTLSCSQTLNHNVMYWYQQKSSQAPKLLFHYYDKDFNNEADTPDNFQSRRPNTSFCFLDIRSPGLGDTAMYLCATSRGQGATEAFFGQGTRLTVV.

The J gene is TRBJ2-1, the V gene TRBV24-1; TRBD2 matches at 12 bases. The CDR3 is 16 residues long. The germline CDR1 and CDR2 sequences are KGHDR and SFDVKD. The V and J ends lost 4 bases and 7 bases, in that order; junction bases with no gene match: 7. The CDR3 reads CATSDPGLAGPNEQFF. The CDR3 DNA sequence: TGTGCCACCAGTGACCCGGGACTAGCGGGCCCAAATGAGCAGTTCTTC.

This clonotype appeared once. The chain couples TRBV9 to TRBJ2-3; the D gene could be TRBD1 or TRBD2 (6 bases each). The germline V gene has CDR1 SGDLS and CDR2 YYNGEE. V was trimmed by 5 bases and J by 0 bases, leaving 13 bases between them. The CDR3 sequence is 15 residues long. CDR3 sequence reads: CASRRGDRSTDTQYF. The CDR3 DNA is TGTGCCAGCAGAAGGGGGGATAGAAGCACAGATACGCAGTATTTT.

This clonotype was recorded many times. This chain uses TRBV7-2 with TRBJ2-3; D possibly corresponds to TRBD2 (5 bases). Germline V gene sequence: CDR1 SGHTA, CDR2 FQGNSA. The CDR3 length is 15 residues. Trimming shortened V by 6 bases and J by 5 bases, and 18 bases separated the two germline ends. The CDR3 coding sequence is TGTGCCAGCAGTCCCACTAGGATGGGGTTAGATACGCAGTATTTT. Translating it yields CASSPTRMGLDTQYF.

This clonotype was seen many times. The CDR3 nucleotides read TGTGCCAGCAGTTTGGGATCTCTCCGCATTACCAACACTGAAGCTTTCTTT. Translated: CASSLGSLRITNTEAFF. The chain joins TRBV28 to TRBJ1-1; D remains unclear. Germline V gene data show CDR1 as MDHEN and CDR2 as SYDVKM. V was trimmed by 3 bases and J by 2 bases, leaving 19 bases between them. The CDR3 is 17 amino acids.

J is TRBJ1-6 and V is TRBV20-1, with D maybe TRBD1 (5 bases). Trimming removed 1 base at V and 8 bases at J, with 12 bases between. CDR3 size: 14 residues. Germline V gene lookup returns CDR1 DFQATT and CDR2 SNEGSKA (reference sequence). CDR3 coding DNA: TGCAGTGCTAGAGGCCGGGGGGACCATTCACCCCTCCACTTT. It encodes CSARGRGDHSPLHF.

This clonotype occurred many times. Mismatch with germline at one junction end may stem from a read error. This chain uses TRBV7-2 with TRBJ2-3; TRBD2 matches at 10 bases. Germline loops: CDR1 SGHTA, CDR2 FQGNSA. This CDR3 contains 15 residues. DNA of the CDR3: TGTGCCAGCAGCCTAGCGGGAGTTAGGACAGATACGCAGTATTTT. Encoded protein: CASSLAGVRTDTQYF. The full variable domain, in which reference TRBV7-2 and TRBJ2-3 provide the parts outside the CDR3, is GAGVSQSPSNKVTEKGKDVELRCDPISGHTALYWYRQSLGQGLEFLIYFQGNSAPDKSGLPSDRFSAERTGGSVSTLTIQRTQQEDSAVYLCASSLAGVRTDTQYFGPGTRLTVL.

This clonotype was counted many times. The V gene is TRBV10-3, the J gene TRBJ2-5; tentative D call: TRBD2 (6 bases). The CDR3 is 14 amino acids. The germline V and J ends were trimmed by 10 bases and 6 bases, with 21 bases remaining between them. CDR1 ENHRY and CDR2 SYGVKD come from the germline V gene. This CDR3 reads CATIQEGKRKTQYF. In DNA, the CDR3 is TGTGCCACCATACAGGAGGGCAAGAGAAAGACCCAGTACTTC.

There are many counts of this clonotype. CDR3 loop: CASSDLAGDGFQETQYF. The CDR3 DNA sequence: TGTGCCAGCAGCGATCTAGCGGGAGATGGGTTTCAAGAGACCCAGTACTTC. The rearrangement uses TRBV28 and TRBJ2-5; 10 nucleotides agree with TRBD2. Per the germline V gene, CDR1 is MDHEN and CDR2 is SYDVKM. Trimming cost V 6 bases and J 2 bases; bases outside gene matches: 12. This CDR3 has 17 residues. Full variable domain (remainder filled in from reference TRBV28 and TRBJ2-5): DVKVTQSSRYLVKRTGEKVFLECVQDMDHENMFWYRQDPGLGLRLIYFSYDVKMKEKGDIPEGYSVSREKKERFSLILESASTNQTSMYLCASSDLAGDGFQETQYFGPGTRLLVL.

As regards this clonotype: A single base separates this from a much larger clone, so it may be a read error. The rearrangement joins TRBV28 to TRBJ1-1; D is unresolved. The germline V and J ends were trimmed by 2 bases and 4 bases, with 14 bases remaining between them. Looked up from germline, CDR1 is MDHEN and CDR2 is SYDVKM. This CDR3 is 15 amino acids long. CDR3 loop: CASSLASGGGTEAFF. DNA for the CDR3: TGTGCCAGCAGTTTAGCATCCGGTGGCGGCACTGAAGCTTTCTTT.

This clonotype came up a few times. The V and J genes are TRBV7-9 and TRBJ1-5, with D possibly matching TRBD1 (5 bases). Between the trimmed V and J ends, which lost 5 bases and 3 bases, there was a span of 8 bases. Germline-derived CDR1 and CDR2 are SEHNR and FQNEAQ (reference sequence). This CDR3 has 13 amino acids. The CDR3 is CASSPGHNQPQHF. The CDR3 DNA reads TGTGCCAGCAGCCCGGGGCACAATCAGCCCCAGCATTTT.

This chain links TRBV10-3 with TRBJ2-7, with TRBD1 matching over 11 bases. V shed 10 bases and J 2 bases; nucleotides not matched to a gene: 7. CDR1 and CDR2 from the germline V gene are ENHRY and SYGVKD. The length of the CDR3 is 14 residues. Here the CDR3 reads CASTGTGGTYEQYF. CDR3 DNA: TGTGCCAGCACCGGGACAGGGGGGACCTACGAGCAGTACTTC.

This clonotype was counted many times. J is TRBJ2-4 and V is TRBV28, with D possibly TRBD2 on 5 matching bases. This CDR3 is 15 amino acids long. V lost 4 bases and J lost 6, with 16 bases in between. Germline-derived CDR1 and CDR2 are MDHEN and SYDVKM. The CDR3 loop reads CASSSPGVARNIQYF. For the CDR3, the DNA is TGTGCCAGCAGTTCCCCTGGGGTAGCGAGAAACATTCAGTACTTC. The full variable domain, its missing parts supplied by reference TRBV28 and TRBJ2-4, is DVKVTQSSRYLVKRTGEKVFLECVQDMDHENMFWYRQDPGLGLRLIYFSYDVKMKEKGDIPEGYSVSREKKERFSLILESASTNQTSMYLCASSSPGVARNIQYFGAGTRLSVL.

This chain connects TRBV19 to TRBJ1-5, with D maybe TRBD1 (5 bases). The CDR3 loop spans 17 amino acids. V was pared by 0 bases and J by 3 bases, with 15 bases between. The V gene's germline CDR1 is LNHDA and CDR2 SQIVND (reference sequence). CDR3 in amino acids: CASSIDLSRDYNQPQHF. CDR3 bases: TGTGCCAGTAGTATAGATCTATCCCGGGACTACAATCAGCCCCAGCATTTT.

A note on this clonotype: Sequence at one end of the junction differs from germline and may be a read error. The CDR3 loop is CASSDSRGYSEQYF. Here the CDR3 DNA reads TGTGCCAGCAGTGACTCGCGGGGGTACTCCGAGCAGTACTTC. V and J are TRBV6-5 and TRBJ2-7; 7 bases map to TRBD2. The germline CDR1 and CDR2 sequences are MNHEY and SVGAGI. The CDR3 is made up of 14 amino acids.

V usage is TRBV20-1 and J usage is TRBJ2-1; 9 bases agree with TRBD2. Unmatched junction bases numbered 9, after V lost 5 bases and J lost 7 bases. Per the germline V gene, CDR1 is DFQATT and CDR2 is SNEGSKA (reference sequence). The CDR3 has 14 amino acids. CDR3 DNA: TGCAGTGCTCCGATAGCGGGAGTGGGGAATGAGCAGTTCTTC. Its translation: CSAPIAGVGNEQFF.

The chain has TRBV18 and TRBJ1-3; D unresolved. The CDR3 covers 11 residues. Per germline, CDR1 KGHSH and CDR2 LQKENI. The CDR3 nucleotides read TGTGCGGCGGGCTCTGGAAACACCATATATTTT. Residues: CAAGSGNTIYF.

This clonotype was counted many times. V is TRBV20-1 and J is TRBJ1-2; TRBD1 matches at 8 bases. Germline V lookup: CDR1 DFQATT, CDR2 SNEGSKA (reference sequence). V dropped 0 bases and J dropped 4; count of bases not matched to a gene: 1. The CDR3 is 13 amino acids. DNA for the CDR3: TGCAGTGCTAGAGACAGGGGGCTCTATGGCTACACCTTC. This encodes CSARDRGLYGYTF.

This clonotype was seen only a few times. V is TRBV6-1 and J is TRBJ1-3, with 8 positions matching TRBD1. Trimming took 7 bases from V and 0 from J; bases not matched to a gene: 8. Germline CDR1 reads MNHNS; CDR2 reads SASEGT. The CDR3 spans 16 residues. The CDR3 protein is CASTDPGGRSGNTIYF. CDR3 DNA sequence: TGTGCCAGCACCGACCCAGGGGGCCGCTCTGGAAACACCATATATTTT.

The rearrangement links TRBV24-1 to TRBJ2-5; either TRBD1 or TRBD2 may fit D (6 bases each). V lost 2 bases, J lost 7 bases, and 13 bases lay in between. The CDR3 runs to 14 residues. Germline assignment: CDR1 KGHDR and CDR2 SFDVKD. CDR3 amino acids: CATSDWGAGGTQYF. Here the CDR3 DNA reads TGTGCCACCAGTGATTGGGGGGCTGGGGGGACCCAGTACTTC.

V usage is TRBV9 and J usage is TRBJ2-3; no firm D call. Germline assignment: CDR1 SGDLS and CDR2 YYNGEE. Between the trimmed V and J ends, which lost 0 bases and 3 bases, there was a span of 11 bases. The CDR3 has 15 amino acids. Here the CDR3 reads CASSVVSHSTDTQYF. The DNA of the CDR3 is TGTGCCAGCAGCGTAGTCAGTCACTCAACAGATACGCAGTATTTT.

This chain connects TRBV11-2 to TRBJ2-5; D is perhaps TRBD1 or TRBD2 (6 bases each). V lost 6 bases and J 0 bases, leaving 14 bases between the germline ends. The V gene's germline CDR1 is SGHAT and CDR2 FQNNGV. CDR3 size: 15 residues. The CDR3, as DNA: TGTGCCAGCAGAGCTGGGGGGCGATACCAAGAGACCCAGTACTTC. Protein: CASRAGGRYQETQYF.

This clonotype was seen repeatedly, ten times or more. The chain carries TRBV25-1 and TRBJ2-7; possible D gene TRBD2, 5 bases. The CDR3 contains 12 residues. Germline CDR1 reads MGHDK; CDR2 reads SYGVNS. Between the trimmed V and J ends, which lost 1 base and 6 bases, there was a span of 7 bases. The CDR3 here is CASSESRGEQYF. CDR3 in DNA: TGTGCCAGCAGTGAATCCCGGGGCGAGCAGTACTTC.

A few counts support this clonotype. V usage is TRBV29-1 and J usage is TRBJ2-2, with a possible D match to TRBD2 (6 bases). Trimming removed 4 bases from V and 9 bases from J, with 15 bases in between. The CDR3 covers 13 residues. Germline CDR1 and CDR2: SQVTM and ANQGSEA. The CDR3 region is CSVGTNGARELFF. Written as DNA, the CDR3 is TGCAGCGTTGGGACTAACGGGGCTAGGGAGCTGTTTTTT.